The 26 T cell receptor beta chains presented below share a single source sample, sequenced in a study of blood T cell repertoires in COVID-19 (dated by TCRdb to between 2020 and 2021). Libraries were made using the immunoSEQ multiplex PCR assay. This is the immuneACCESS table as TCRdb keeps it, with only in-frame sequences that have V and J called. A part of the clones is gone; compared with another copy, unresolved V genes explain less than half, and the rest is unexplained. The sample data list approximately 150,000 clones, and about 90% of these were observed just once. Roughly 4% of the sample goes to the ten largest clones. What was sequenced was PBMCs or T cells enriched from blood (not recorded which). The receptors shown here come from a woman between 35 and 50 years old who had been exposed to COVID-19.

This chain connects TRBV4-1 to TRBJ2-5; the match to TRBD1 covers 9 bases. The V gene's germline CDR1 is MGHRA and CDR2 YSYEKL. The CDR3 has 15 residues. V was clipped by 2 bases and J by 5 bases; unmatched bases: 6. The CDR3 DNA reads as TGCGCCAGCAGCCAACTACAGGGGGCTTTGGAGACCCAGTACTTC. It yields the protein CASSQLQGALETQYF.

The chain links TRBV18 to TRBJ1-4; tentative D call: TRBD1 (6 bases). This CDR3 spans 14 amino acids. CDR1 is KGHSH and CDR2 is LQKENI in the germline V gene. Between the trimmed V and J ends, which lost 1 base and 7 bases, there was a span of 10 bases. CDR3 nucleotide sequence: TGTGCCAGCTCACCACGAGGGGGACGTGAAAAACTGTTTTTT. Translating gives CASSPRGGREKLFF.

This clone was detected once. This chain links TRBV12-3 or TRBV12-4 with TRBJ2-2, with D possibly TRBD1 on 5 matching bases. The CDR3 loop spans 13 amino acids. V lost 6 bases to trimming and J lost 8 bases, with 13 bases between them. The CDR3 spells CASSPFGAGELFF. CDR3 sequence (DNA): TGTGCCAGCAGCCCGTTTGGGGCTGGGGAGCTGTTTTTT.

The V call is TRBV28, the J call TRBJ1-1, with D maybe TRBD1 (6 bases). Germline-derived CDR1 and CDR2 are MDHEN and SYDVKM. Trimming took 3 bases from V and 1 from J, leaving 9 bases between them. The CDR3 is made up of 14 amino acids. The CDR3 coding sequence is TGTGCCAGCAGTTTTGGGACAACGAACACTGAAGCTTTCTTT. Translated, it gives CASSFGTTNTEAFF.

This chain connects TRBV5-1 to TRBJ1-1; perhaps TRBD1 as D (5 bases). CDR3 length equals 14 residues. The germline gives CDR1 SGHRS, CDR2 YFSETQ. The V gene lost 5 bases and the J gene lost 1 base, with 12 bases spanning the gap. The CDR3 region is CASRIDRPNTEAFF. In DNA form, the CDR3 reads TGCGCCAGCAGGATAGACAGACCGAACACTGAAGCTTTCTTT. Based on the CDR3 plus reference TRBV5-1 and TRBJ1-1, the full variable domain is KAGVTQTPRYLIKTRGQQVTLSCSPISGHRSVSWYQQTPGQGLQFLFEYFSETQRNKGNFPGRFSGRQFSNSRSEMNVSTLELGDSALYLCASRIDRPNTEAFFGQGTRLTVV.

This clone was recorded a few times. This same CDR3 is encoded by further DNA sequences in the sample. The chain links TRBV18 to TRBJ2-7, with TRBD1 matching 9 bases. Germline V lookup: CDR1 KGHSH, CDR2 LQKENI. V was pared by 3 bases and J by 2 bases, with 2 bases of the junction left unmatched. CDR3 length equals 14 residues. CDR3 residues: CASSPGTGTYEQYF. The CDR3 DNA is TGTGCCAGCTCACCGGGGACAGGGACCTACGAGCAGTACTTC.

This chain connects TRBV6-5 to TRBJ2-5; 7 bases agree with TRBD2. The trim removed 4 bases at V and 2 bases at J, leaving 4 bases unmatched. The CDR3 is 14 amino acids. CDR1 is MNHEY and CDR2 is SVGAGI in the germline V gene. As DNA, the CDR3 is TGTGCCAGCAGTTCTAGCGGAGCTCAAGAGACCCAGTACTTC. As protein: CASSSSGAQETQYF.

The chain couples TRBV19 to TRBJ1-2; unclear D gene. V was cut by 7 bases and J by 7 bases, with 13 bases left in between. The CDR3 runs to 12 residues. In germline, CDR1 is LNHDA, CDR2 SQIVND (reference sequence). The CDR3 DNA is TGTGCCAGTATCGGGGAGGTTGGTGGCTACACCTTC. Protein: CASIGEVGGYTF.

The genes are TRBV19 and TRBJ2-7, with TRBD1 identical over 9 bases. This CDR3 is 14 amino acids long. Germline CDR1 LNHDA, CDR2 SQIVND (reference sequence). V was clipped by 6 bases and J by 6 bases; unmatched bases: 9. This CDR3 reads CASSSSQGASEQYF. In DNA form, the CDR3 reads TGTGCCAGTAGCAGCTCACAGGGGGCAAGCGAGCAGTACTTC.

The rearrangement joins TRBV6-4 to TRBJ1-1; D is possibly TRBD1 (5 bases). The CDR3 is 13 amino acids. The V gene's germline CDR1 is MRHNA and CDR2 SNTAGT. V gave up 5 bases and J gave up 1 base, with 8 bases separating them. The CDR3 reads CASSKQENTEAFF. In DNA form, the CDR3 reads TGTGCCAGCAGTAAACAGGAGAACACTGAAGCTTTCTTT.

This clone has just one count. The chain recombines TRBV6-5 with TRBJ2-5; D may be TRBD2 (6 bases). V was pared by 6 bases and J by 4 bases, with 12 bases between. This CDR3 region has 13 residues. Germline CDR1 is MNHEY and CDR2 is SVGAGI. The CDR3 loop reads CASSDRDSETQYF. For the CDR3, the DNA is TGTGCCAGCAGCGATAGGGACTCAGAGACCCAGTACTTC.

V is TRBV10-2 and J is TRBJ2-3; TRBD2 is a possible D gene (6 bases). V shed 6 bases and J shed 2 bases, with 12 bases lying between them. The CDR3 spans 14 residues. Per germline, CDR1 WSHSY and CDR2 SAAADI. The CDR3 is CASRDYPNTDTQYF. The CDR3 DNA sequence: TGCGCCAGCAGGGACTACCCCAACACAGATACGCAGTATTTT.

The V and J genes are TRBV2 and TRBJ2-1; the D gene is possibly TRBD2 (5 bases). V dropped 4 bases and J dropped 6 bases, with 13 bases sitting between them. The CDR3 contains 14 residues. Germline assignment: CDR1 SNHLY and CDR2 FYNNEI. CDR3 sequence reads: CASSALSSLNEQFF. In DNA, the CDR3 is TGTGCCAGCAGTGCTCTTTCTAGCCTCAATGAGCAGTTCTTC.

Many counts were recorded for this clone. The chain combines TRBV10-3 with TRBJ1-2; possible D gene TRBD1, 5 bases. There are 13 residues in the CDR3. CDR1 ENHRY and CDR2 SYGVKD come from the germline V gene. V was pared by 10 bases and J by 5 bases, with 17 bases between. The CDR3 sequence: CATRGKFDYGYTF. DNA for the CDR3: TGTGCCACTCGGGGGAAGTTCGATTATGGCTACACCTTC.

The V gene is TRBV5-6, the J gene TRBJ2-7; tentative D call: TRBD1 (5 bases). With 0 bases removed from V and 2 bases from J, the gap between germline ends came to 9 bases. The CDR3 is made up of 14 amino acids. Germline CDR1 and CDR2: SGHDT and YYEEEE. The CDR3: CASSLVRDPYEQYF. CDR3 DNA sequence: TGTGCCAGCAGCTTGGTCAGGGATCCCTACGAGCAGTACTTC.

This clone was recorded only once. The chain links TRBV3-1 (or the pseudogene TRBV3-2) to TRBJ2-4, with 7 bases identical to TRBD1. Germline values: CDR1 LGHDT, CDR2 YNNKEL (reference sequence). Losses at the gene ends were 1 base for V and 9 bases for J; bases not matched to a gene: 12. This CDR3 has 16 amino acids. The chain's CDR3 is CASSQGLEGAGTIQYF. The CDR3 coding sequence is TGTGCCAGCAGCCAAGGTTTAGAGGGGGCAGGGACCATTCAGTACTTC.

The chain has TRBV24-1 and TRBJ2-5; TRBD1 aligns across 10 bases. Germline CDR1 reads KGHDR; CDR2 reads SFDVKD. The CDR3 is made up of 13 amino acids. Trimming cost V 10 bases and J 3 bases; bases outside gene matches: 4. CDR3 nucleotides: TGTGCCACGGCCGGGACAGGGGAAGAGACCCAGTACTTC. Its translation: CATAGTGEETQYF.

V is TRBV12-3 or TRBV12-4 and J is TRBJ1-5; D not certain. Trimming removed 3 bases from V and 5 bases from J, with 5 bases in between. CDR3 length: 12 amino acids. Here the CDR3 DNA reads TGTGCCAGCAGTTTGGAGGATCAGCCCCAGCATTTT. This sequence encodes CASSLEDQPQHF.

This clone has a handful of counts. The CDR3 spells CASSSGWGAGNTIYF. For the CDR3, the DNA is TGCGCCAGCAGCTCTGGATGGGGGGCTGGAAACACCATATATTTT. The chain employs TRBV4-1 and TRBJ1-3, with a tentative D call TRBD1 (5 bases). Trimming removed 5 bases at V and 2 bases at J, with 13 bases between. The CDR3 has 15 amino acids. The V gene's germline CDR1 is MGHRA and CDR2 YSYEKL.

This clone was seen at least ten times. The gene calls are TRBV29-1 and TRBJ1-5; 10 nucleotides align to TRBD1. The CDR3 contains 13 residues. Germline loops: CDR1 SQVTM, CDR2 ANQGSEA. Trimming at V came to 4 bases and at J to 4 bases, leaving 1 base not matched to a gene. In DNA form, the CDR3 reads TGCAGCGTTGGGGGACAGGGGAATCAGCCCCAGCATTTT. It yields the protein CSVGGQGNQPQHF. The entire variable domain, with the rest obtained from reference TRBV29-1 and TRBJ1-5, is as follows: SAVISQKPSRDICQRGTSLTIQCQVDSQVTMMFWYRQQPGQSLTLIATANQGSEATYESGFVIDKFPISRPNLTFSTLTVSNMSPEDSSIYLCSVGGQGNQPQHFGDGTRLSIL.

This clone was found a few times. The chain links TRBV12-3 or TRBV12-4 to TRBJ1-3; D gene unclear. The CDR3 contains 11 residues. Trimming took off 7 bases at V and 3 bases at J, with 4 bases between the two ends. The CDR3 coding sequence is TGTGCCAGCACCCTTGGAAACACCATATATTTT. Protein sequence: CASTLGNTIYF.

The chain links TRBV5-1 to TRBJ2-3; the match to TRBD2 covers 12 bases. The CDR3 loop spans 19 amino acids. V lost 4 bases to trimming and J lost 11 bases; unmatched junction nucleotides: 23. Germline CDR1 reads SGHRS; CDR2 reads YFSETQ. The CDR3 DNA reads as TGCGCCAGCAGCCCGTCCGGGCTAGCGGGAGGGCCGAGGCAACGGGAGCAGTATTTT. As protein: CASSPSGLAGGPRQREQYF.

V is TRBV19 and J is TRBJ1-1; tentatively, D is TRBD1 (5 bases). V lost 6 bases to trimming and J lost 5 bases, with 13 bases between them. This CDR3 region has 13 residues. CDR1 is LNHDA, CDR2 SQIVND, per germline (reference sequence). The CDR3 DNA sequence: TGTGCCAGTAGCGTTTCGACAGATACTGAAGCTTTCTTT. Protein: CASSVSTDTEAFF. Supplemented by reference TRBV19 and TRBJ1-1, the full variable domain reads DGGITQSPKYLFRKEGQNVTLSCEQNLNHDAMYWYRQDPGQGLRLIYYSQIVNDFQKGDIAEGYSVSREKKESFPLTVTSAQKNPTAFYLCASSVSTDTEAFFGQGTRLTVV.

This chain uses TRBV11-2 with TRBJ2-5; perhaps TRBD2 as D (6 bases). Between the trimmed V and J ends, which lost 1 base and 4 bases, there was a span of 7 bases. In germline, CDR1 is SGHAT, CDR2 FQNNGV. This CDR3 is 13 amino acids long. The CDR3 coding sequence is TGTGCCAGCAGCTTAGGACTAGTAGAGACCCAGTACTTC. Translating it yields CASSLGLVETQYF. The full variable domain, rest sourced from reference TRBV11-2 and TRBJ2-5, is EAGVAQSPRYKIIEKRQSVAFWCNPISGHATLYWYQQILGQGPKLLIQFQNNGVVDDSQLPKDRFSAERLKGVDSTLKIQPAKLEDSAVYLCASSLGLVETQYFGPGTRLLVL.

The rearrangement uses TRBV9 and TRBJ2-1, with D maybe TRBD1 (6 bases). Trimming pared 2 bases from V and 9 bases from J, leaving 15 bases between. From germline, CDR1 is SGDLS and CDR2 YYNGEE. The CDR3 has 14 amino acids. CDR3 protein: CASSVQATGSEQFF. Written as DNA, the CDR3 is TGTGCCAGCAGCGTCCAAGCCACAGGGAGTGAGCAGTTCTTC.

To note about this clone: The junction departs from germline at one end; a sequencing error may be responsible. The rearrangement uses TRBV7-6 and TRBJ2-3; 11 positions match TRBD2. This CDR3 spans 15 amino acids. Germline V gene sequence: CDR1 SGHVS, CDR2 FNYEAQ. The CDR3 here is CASSVAGGPGDTQYF. The CDR3 nucleotides read TGTGCCAGCAGCGTAGCGGGGGGGCCGGGGGATACGCAGTATTTT.